Listed below are T cell receptor beta chains from one sample, sequenced in a study of cytomegalovirus exposure and HLA in healthy donors. The data were produced by immunoSEQ multiplex PCR, yet TCRdb's version contains in-frame clones alone and is incomplete. Here the sample spans about 82,000 clones, around 77% being singletons. Sequenced input: PBMCs. All receptors derive from a man between 45 and 60 years old in good health and CMV-seronegative. Both conserved end residues are part of each CDR3. The order of the fields is D gene, J gene, V gene, clone size, CDR3 protein, CDR3 DNA. A D gene is named only where the DNA matches it firmly. Expanded clones get a size class; other rows say once, few or many, or leave the size out.

>.|TRBJ1-2|TRBV27|once
CASSPSVDYYGYTF
TGTGCCAGCAGCCCCTCTGTGGACTACTATGGCTACACCTTC
>TRBD1|TRBJ1-6|TRBV7-3|.
CASSLYQGANSPLHF
TGTGCCAGCAGCTTATACCAGGGGGCTAATTCACCCCTCCACTTT
>.|TRBJ2-5|TRBV7-9|once
CASSPTRGGGETQYF
TGTGCCAGCAGCCCCACGCGTGGGGGCGGGGAGACCCAGTACTTC
>.|TRBJ1-3|TRBV6-5|few
CASGRLSSGNTIYF
TGTGCCAGTGGGAGGCTTTCCTCTGGAAACACCATATATTTT
>TRBD1|TRBJ1-5|TRBV19|.
CASSRDRVEPQHF
TGTGCCAGTAGTAGGGACAGGGTAGAACCCCAGCATTTT
>TRBD1|TRBJ2-5|TRBV6-5|once
CASSGRDRAQETQYF
TGTGCCAGCAGTGGCCGGGACAGGGCACAAGAGACCCAGTACTTC
>.|TRBJ2-5|TRBV5-8|.
CASSPNRETQYF
TGTGCCAGCAGCCCGAACAGAGAGACCCAGTACTTC
>TRBD2|TRBJ2-5|TRBV6-1|.
CASSPTSGGRETQYF
TGTGCCAGCAGTCCTACTAGCGGGGGGCGAGAGACCCAGTACTTC
>.|TRBJ2-6|TRBV27|.
CASSLKRPGSSGANVLTF
TGTGCCAGCAGCCTCAAGCGTCCCGGGAGCTCTGGGGCCAACGTCCTGACTTTC
>.|TRBJ2-3|TRBV7-9|once
CASSLNQGSLADTQYF
TGTGCCAGCAGCTTAAACCAGGGGAGCCTGGCAGATACGCAGTATTTT
>.|TRBJ2-3|TRBV5-1|.
CASSPGFLYSPTDTQYF
TGCGCCAGCAGCCCCGGGTTCCTATATAGCCCGACAGATACGCAGTATTTT
>.|TRBJ2-5|TRBV4-1|.
CASSQEDSGSGTQYF
TGCGCCAGCAGCCAAGAAGACAGCGGGTCGGGGACCCAGTACTTC
>TRBD1|TRBJ2-1|TRBV29-1|.
CSVDGTGVYNEQFF
TGCAGCGTTGATGGGACAGGAGTCTACAATGAGCAGTTCTTC
>TRBD1|TRBJ1-6|TRBV6-1|few
CASSRQGIGSPLHF
TGTGCCAGCAGTCGACAGGGGATCGGTTCACCCCTCCACTTT
>TRBD1|TRBJ1-1|TRBV6-1|.
CASREGQSYNTEAFF
TGTGCCAGCAGGGAGGGACAGTCGTACAACACTGAAGCTTTCTTT
>TRBD2|TRBJ2-1|TRBV10-3|.
CATLGTSGAGEQFF
TGTGCCACACTCGGGACTAGCGGGGCGGGTGAGCAGTTCTTC
>.|TRBJ2-2|TRBV28|once
CATAGPTNTGELFF
TGTGCCACCGCGGGACCCACGAACACCGGGGAGCTGTTTTTT
>TRBD1|TRBJ2-2|TRBV28|.
CASSPAGTGIGAGELFF
TGTGCCAGCAGTCCTGCCGGGACAGGGATAGGGGCCGGGGAGCTGTTTTTT
>.|TRBJ2-6|TRBV29-1|.
CSFSTDSSSGANVLTF
TGCAGCTTTTCGACAGATAGTAGCTCTGGGGCCAACGTCCTGACTTTC
>.|TRBJ1-2|TRBV18|.
CASSRQVNYGYTF
TGTGCCAGCTCACGACAGGTTAACTATGGCTACACCTTC
>TRBD2|TRBJ2-3|TRBV4-3|.
CASSQDLPRLAGGGNTQYF
TGCGCCAGCAGCCAAGATCTCCCTCGGCTAGCGGGGGGAGGGAATACGCAGTATTTT
>TRBD1|TRBJ2-7|TRBV19|.
CASSMGQGWLDEQYF
TGTGCCAGTAGTATGGGACAGGGTTGGTTAGACGAGCAGTACTTC
>.|TRBJ1-5|TRBV21-1|.
CASSKLKRSQGGWSSNQPQHF
TGTGCCAGCAGCAAGTTGAAAAGGTCCCAGGGGGGTTGGAGTAGCAATCAGCCCCAGCATTTT
>TRBD2|TRBJ2-3|TRBV4-1|.
CASSLSGAGVEDTQYF
TGCGCCAGCAGCCTCTCCGGAGCGGGGGTGGAAGATACGCAGTATTTT
>TRBD1|TRBJ2-1|TRBV7-9|.
CATGQDRAVNEQFF
TGTGCCACCGGGCAGGACAGGGCGGTCAATGAGCAGTTCTTC
>.|TRBJ2-3|TRBV19|few
CASRGGQTSTDTQYF
TGTGCCAGTAGGGGGGGACAGACTAGCACAGATACGCAGTATTTT
>TRBD1|TRBJ2-7|TRBV5-1|once
CASSTGTAPLEQYF
TGCGCCAGCAGCACCGGGACAGCCCCGCTCGAGCAGTACTTC
>TRBD1|TRBJ1-5|TRBV7-9|.
CASSQTGDGNQPQHF
TGTGCCAGCAGCCAAACAGGGGATGGGAATCAGCCCCAGCATTTT
>.|TRBJ2-3|TRBV7-2|.
CASSLVRGSPDTQYF
TGTGCCAGCAGCTTAGTTAGAGGGAGCCCAGATACGCAGTATTTT
>.|TRBJ1-1|TRBV6-5|.
CASSYSVNMNTEAFF
TGTGCCAGCAGTTATTCAGTTAACATGAACACTGAAGCTTTCTTT
>TRBD2|TRBJ2-3|TRBV7-3|.
CASSLSSGSTDTQYF
TGTGCCAGCAGCTTATCTAGCGGGTCCACAGATACGCAGTATTTT
>.|TRBJ2-3|TRBV5-6|.
CASSWDSVDTQYF
TGTGCCAGCAGCTGGGACTCCGTCGATACGCAGTATTTT
>.|TRBJ1-1|TRBV6-6|.
CASSGGGTEAFF
TGTGCCAGCAGTGGGGGGGGTACTGAAGCTTTCTTT
>TRBD1|TRBJ1-1|TRBV7-9|.
CASSPGGNTEAFF
TGTGCCAGCAGCCCAGGGGGGAACACTGAAGCTTTCTTT
>.|TRBJ1-5|TRBV4-1|few
CASSRSPSINVHF
TGCGCCAGCAGCCGATCCCCCTCTATCAATGTGCATTTT
>TRBD1|TRBJ2-7|TRBV10-3|once
CAISESSGQGGEQYF
TGTGCCATCAGTGAGTCATCGGGACAGGGTGGCGAGCAGTACTTC
>.|TRBJ1-3|TRBV5-6|.
CASSPRGALGNTIYF
TGTGCCAGCAGCCCCCGGGGGGCGCTGGGAAACACCATATATTTT
>TRBD1|TRBJ1-2|TRBV6-5|.
CASSFRQGAYGYTF
TGTGCCAGCAGTTTCAGGCAGGGGGCCTATGGCTACACCTTC
>.|TRBJ1-3|TRBV9|.
CASSGGRNTIYF
TGTGCCAGCAGCGGAGGTCGAAACACCATATATTTT
>.|TRBJ1-1|TRBV14|.
CASSQDLWRTEAFF
TGTGCCAGCAGCCAAGATCTTTGGAGGACTGAAGCTTTCTTT